The rows below give T cell receptor beta chains drawn from one sample of a study of cytomegalovirus exposure and HLA in healthy donors. The data were produced by immunoSEQ multiplex PCR, yet TCRdb's version contains in-frame clones alone and is incomplete. Its table lists 35,000 to 45,000 clones. Sequencing was done on a sample of PBMCs. The receptors come from a man aged 25 to 40 in good health and CMV-seronegative. CDR3s include the opening cysteine and the closing phenylalanine or tryptophan. The order of the fields is V gene, D gene, J gene, CDR3 DNA, CDR3 protein. The D gene is left open where the match is weak.

TRBV29-1	-	TRBJ1-1	TGCAGCGCCCGGGGGGGGCTTGAAGCTTTCTTT	CSARGGLEAFF
TRBV29-1	TRBD2	TRBJ2-5	TGCAGCGTTAATGGACTAGTCGGGGAGACCCAGTACTTC	CSVNGLVGETQYF
TRBV4-2	TRBD1	TRBJ1-3	TGTGCCAGCAGCCCCTTAGACAGGGGGCTGAAAAACACCATATATTTT	CASSPLDRGLKNTIYF
TRBV6-6	TRBD1	TRBJ1-3	TGTGCCAGCCTTGACAGGGTCCGGAACTCTGGAAACACCATATATTTT	CASLDRVRNSGNTIYF
TRBV25-1	TRBD1	TRBJ1-2	TGTGCCAGCCGGGACAGCGCCAAAGGTGGCTACACCTTC	CASRDSAKGGYTF
TRBV5-1	-	TRBJ2-2	TGCGCCAGCAGCTTAGGCGGTACGAACACCGGGGAGCTGTTTTTT	CASSLGGTNTGELFF
TRBV6-5	-	TRBJ2-3	TGTGCCAGCAGCCGAAAGGGGTATACGCAGTATTTT	CASSRKGYTQYF
TRBV2	-	TRBJ1-1	TGTGCCAGCACCCTGGCGGTGAACACTGAAGCTTTCTTT	CASTLAVNTEAFF
TRBV7-6	-	TRBJ2-5	TGTGCCAGCAGCTTAAAGAGGGTTCAAGAGACCCAGTACTTC	CASSLKRVQETQYF
TRBV2	-	TRBJ1-2	TGTGCCAGCAGGGTGGGAGGGCCCGGCTACACCTTC	CASRVGGPGYTF
TRBV7-9	-	TRBJ2-1	TGTGCCAGCAGCTTAGTCGGGATCCCCAATGAGCAGTTCTTC	CASSLVGIPNEQFF
TRBV5-4	TRBD1	TRBJ2-2	TGTGCCAGCAGCTTAGTAGGGGGCTCGAACACCGGGGAGCTGTTTTTT	CASSLVGGSNTGELFF
TRBV14	-	TRBJ1-5	TGTGCCAGCAGCCAATTCGGTCAGCCCCAGCATTTT	CASSQFGQPQHF
TRBV5-1	TRBD1	TRBJ1-2	TGCGCCAGCAGCTTGAGCCAGGGGGCATATGGCTACACCTTC	CASSLSQGAYGYTF
TRBV19	TRBD1	TRBJ1-3	TGTGCCAGTAGACCTGACAGGGGGCTCGCTGGAAACACCATATATTTT	CASRPDRGLAGNTIYF
TRBV19	TRBD2	TRBJ2-1	TGTGCCAGTAGTCTAGCGGGAACCCACAATGAGCAGTTCTTC	CASSLAGTHNEQFF
TRBV12-1	-	TRBJ2-5	TGTGCCAGCAAAAGGACTAGCGGGACCCAAGAGACCCAGTACTTC	CASKRTSGTQETQYF
TRBV7-6	TRBD1	TRBJ2-7	TGTGCCAGCAGCCTTGGACAGGCGAGCTCCTACGAGCAGTACTTC	CASSLGQASSYEQYF
TRBV25-1	TRBD2	TRBJ2-3	TGTGCCAGCAGTGGTTCTAGCGGGGGGAGCACAGATACGCAGTATTTT	CASSGSSGGSTDTQYF
TRBV4-3	-	TRBJ2-5	TGCGCCAGCAGCCAAGATCCGGGGGTGTTGGAGACCCAGTACTTC	CASSQDPGVLETQYF
TRBV6-5	-	TRBJ2-3	TGTGCCAGCGGTCGCAGCGAAACAGATACGCAGTATTTT	CASGRSETDTQYF
TRBV18	-	TRBJ1-5	TGTGCCAGCTCACCAAAGGAGGGAGCCCAGCCCCAGCATTTT	CASSPKEGAQPQHF
TRBV5-6	TRBD1	TRBJ2-5	TGTGCCAGCAGCGGGACAGGGGGCGGAGAGACCCAGTACTTC	CASSGTGGGETQYF
TRBV5-6	TRBD2	TRBJ2-7	TGTGCCAGCAGCTGGGGACTAGCGCCCGAGCAGTACTTC	CASSWGLAPEQYF
TRBV10-1	TRBD2	TRBJ2-3	TGCGCCAGCAGTGTGGCTAGCGGGATTCCAGATACGCAGTATTTT	CASSVASGIPDTQYF
TRBV18	TRBD1	TRBJ1-1	TGTGCCAGCTCATTCGGACAGGGGTCGACTGAAGCTTTCTTT	CASSFGQGSTEAFF
TRBV29-1	-	TRBJ2-3	TGCAGCGTTGAGGACAGTTCCACAGATACGCAGTATTTT	CSVEDSSTDTQYF
TRBV27	TRBD1	TRBJ1-5	TGTGCCAGCAGTCACGTACTGGACAGGGTCCCCCAGCCCCAGCATTTT	CASSHVLDRVPQPQHF
TRBV19	TRBD2	TRBJ2-4	TGTGCCAGTAGTACTAGCGGGGGGGCCCGGAACATTCAGTACTTC	CASSTSGGARNIQYF
TRBV6-5	-	TRBJ2-5	TGTGCCAGCAGCCACAAGGGGGTTTATGAGCAGTACTTC	CASSHKGVYEQYF
TRBV6-5	TRBD1	TRBJ1-1	TGTGCCAGCAGCTCGGGACAGGTAATTCACACTGAAGCTTTCTTT	CASSSGQVIHTEAFF
TRBV25-1	TRBD1	TRBJ2-7	TGTGCCAGCAGTCAAAGGGGGCCTTACGAGCAGTACTTC	CASSQRGPYEQYF
TRBV2	TRBD1	TRBJ2-2	TGTGCCAGCAGCGAACTACAGGGGCTGAACGGGGAGCTGTTTTTT	CASSELQGLNGELFF
TRBV7-9	TRBD2	TRBJ2-7	TGTGCCAGCAGCTTTAGCGGGCTTTACGAGCAGTACTTC	CASSFSGLYEQYF
TRBV4-3	TRBD2	TRBJ2-1	TGCGCCAGCAGCCAAGATTTAGCGGGGGGGCTCCATGAGCAGTTCTTC	CASSQDLAGGLHEQFF
TRBV11-2	-	TRBJ1-4	TGTGCCAGCAGTTTTGTCAGAGGGGAAAAACTGTTTTTT	CASSFVRGEKLFF
TRBV19	TRBD1	TRBJ2-5	TGTGCCAGTAGAGCACAAGGACAGGGGGTGGAGACCCAGTACTTC	CASRAQGQGVETQYF
TRBV4-3	TRBD2	TRBJ2-2	TGCGCCAGCAGCCAAGTCTGGCGGGGGTGGACCGGGGAGCTGTTTTTT	CASSQVWRGWTGELFF
TRBV7-2	TRBD1	TRBJ1-3	TGTGCCAGCAGCTCATCTCAGGGGGCGTCTGGAAACACCATATATTTT	CASSSSQGASGNTIYF
TRBV25-1	-	TRBJ1-6	TGTGCCAGCAGTGATCGCAGGGGCTATAATTCACCCCTCCACTTT	CASSDRRGYNSPLHF
TRBV4-3	-	TRBJ1-3	TGCGCCAGCAGCCAAGATTTGTCCAGGGCAAACACCATATATTTT	CASSQDLSRANTIYF
TRBV9	-	TRBJ1-1	TGTGCCAGCAGTCGTTACCAGGGAATGAACACTGAAGCTTTCTTT	CASSRYQGMNTEAFF
TRBV4-3	-	TRBJ1-5	TGCGCCAGCAGCCAAACAGTAAATCAGCCCCAGCATTTT	CASSQTVNQPQHF
TRBV27	TRBD2	TRBJ2-1	TGTGCCAGCAGGGCTCGCGCAGCGGGGGACCCCGAGCAGTTCTTC	CASRARAAGDPEQFF
TRBV4-1	-	TRBJ2-1	TGCGCCAGCAGCCAAGAAGGGGGATACGGCAATGAGCAGTTCTTC	CASSQEGGYGNEQFF
TRBV11-2	-	TRBJ2-7	TGTGCCAGCAGCTTTGGCAGGGCTCTCGAGCAGTACTTC	CASSFGRALEQYF
TRBV2	TRBD2	TRBJ2-1	TGTGCCAGCAGCCCAGGGTCTCTAGCGGGGGAGGGTGAGCAGTTCTTC	CASSPGSLAGEGEQFF
TRBV29-1	TRBD1	TRBJ1-5	TGCAGCGTGACGGGACAGACGGGACAGCCCCAGCATTTT	CSVTGQTGQPQHF
TRBV18	TRBD2	TRBJ2-1	TGTGCCAGCTCACCACTCCCGACTAGCGTTGCCTACAATGAGCAGTTCTTC	CASSPLPTSVAYNEQFF
TRBV5-8	-	TRBJ2-7	TGTGCCAGCAGCTTGGTCGGGCAGGGCTCCTACGAGCAGTACTTC	CASSLVGQGSYEQYF